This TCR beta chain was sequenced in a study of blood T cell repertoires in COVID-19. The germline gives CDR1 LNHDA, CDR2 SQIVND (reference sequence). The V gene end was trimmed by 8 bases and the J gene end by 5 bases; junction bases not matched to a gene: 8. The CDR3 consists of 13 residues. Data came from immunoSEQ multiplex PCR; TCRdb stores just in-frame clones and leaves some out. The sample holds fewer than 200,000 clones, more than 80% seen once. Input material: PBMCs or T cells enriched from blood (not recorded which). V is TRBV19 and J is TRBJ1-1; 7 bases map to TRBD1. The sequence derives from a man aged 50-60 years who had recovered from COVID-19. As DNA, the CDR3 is TGTGCCAGTGGTAGACAGGGCAGGACTGAAGCTTTCTTT. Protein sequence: CASGRQGRTEAFF.